This is a list of T cell receptor beta chains from one sample in a study of cytomegalovirus exposure and HLA in healthy donors. Libraries were prepared by immunoSEQ multiplex PCR; TCRdb keeps only in-frame clonotypes and omits some of them. The table includes some 140,000 clones, about 90% detected once. The material sequenced was PBMCs. The receptors were sampled from a woman aged 25 to 39 in good health and CMV-seropositive. Each CDR3 is given with its conserved first and last residue. Fields, in order: clone size, D gene, J gene, V gene, CDR3 length, CDR3 protein, CDR3 DNA. The D gene is left open where the match is weak. The size entry is marked missing in some rows and otherwise reads once, few, many or a size class.

-,TRBD2,TRBJ2-1,TRBV18,16,CASSRGLAGAHNEQFF,TGTGCCAGCTCACGTGGACTAGCGGGAGCCCACAATGAGCAGTTCTTC
-,TRBD2,TRBJ2-5,TRBV2,12,CASSGGGQTQYF,TGTGCCAGCAGCGGGGGGGGGCAGACCCAGTACTTC
-,-,TRBJ2-6,TRBV7-8,18,CASSFLGRGRSGANVLTF,TGTGCCAGCAGCTTTCTTGGTCGGGGGAGGTCTGGGGCCAACGTCCTGACTTTC
-,TRBD2,TRBJ2-2,TRBV5-4,16,CASSPGVGGRTGELFF,TGTGCCAGCAGCCCTGGGGTTGGCGGGAGGACCGGGGAGCTGTTTTTT
-,-,TRBJ1-2,TRBV5-5,16,CASSPYPPGGNYGYTF,TGTGCCAGCAGCCCTTACCCCCCGGGGGGGAACTATGGCTACACCTTC
few,-,TRBJ1-5,TRBV19,15,CASSPRWATNQPQHF,TGTGCCAGTAGCCCCCGGTGGGCGACCAATCAGCCCCAGCATTTT
-,TRBD2,TRBJ2-7,TRBV27,14,CASSLSGGPYEQYF,TGTGCCAGCAGTTTAAGCGGGGGCCCCTACGAGCAGTACTTC
-,TRBD2,TRBJ2-1,TRBV27,15,CASSLTSGPYNEQFF,TGTGCCAGCAGTCTCACTAGCGGGCCCTACAATGAGCAGTTCTTC
-,TRBD2,TRBJ2-3,TRBV6-5,15,CASTQLTSGRGSQYF,TGTGCCAGCACCCAATTGACTAGCGGAAGGGGTTCACAGTATTTT
-,TRBD1,TRBJ2-1,TRBV25-1,15,CASSEYAQGFGEQFF,TGTGCCAGCAGTGAATATGCACAGGGGTTTGGTGAGCAGTTCTTC
-,-,TRBJ2-7,TRBV6-5,15,CASNRAGGSAYEQYF,TGTGCCAGCAACCGAGCCGGTGGGAGCGCCTACGAGCAGTACTTC
-,-,TRBJ1-1,TRBV6-5,15,CASKSGRNLNTEAFF,TGTGCCAGCAAGTCAGGAAGGAATTTGAACACTGAAGCTTTCTTT
-,TRBD2,TRBJ2-1,TRBV2,15,CASSEVGLAGNEQFF,TGTGCCAGCAGTGAAGTTGGACTAGCGGGAAATGAGCAGTTCTTC
-,-,TRBJ1-5,TRBV27,15,CASSPRQGSNQPQHF,TGTGCCAGCAGCCCCCGTCAGGGATCGAATCAGCCCCAGCATTTT
-,-,TRBJ1-1,TRBV18,15,CASSPQGALNTEAFF,TGTGCCAGCTCACCCCAAGGGGCGTTAAACACTGAAGCTTTCTTT
-,-,TRBJ2-7,TRBV18,13,CASSPAHGQEQYF,TGTGCCAGCTCACCAGCTCATGGACAGGAGCAGTACTTC
-,TRBD2,TRBJ2-1,TRBV4-1,15,CASRPPGLAGNEQFF,TGCGCCAGCAGACCTCCGGGACTAGCGGGAAATGAGCAGTTCTTC
once,TRBD2,TRBJ2-1,TRBV5-5,14,CASRTSEVYNEQFF,TGTGCCAGCAGGACTAGCGAAGTCTACAATGAGCAGTTCTTC
-,-,TRBJ2-7,TRBV2,14,CASSRGSHPYEQYF,TGTGCCAGCAGTCGGGGGTCCCATCCATACGAGCAGTACTTC
-,TRBD2,TRBJ2-7,TRBV7-3,15,CASSLNSGSSYEQYF,TGTGCCAGCAGCTTAAATAGCGGGAGCTCCTACGAGCAGTACTTC
-,TRBD1,TRBJ1-3,TRBV5-1,17,CASSPLQGASSGNTIYF,TGCGCCAGCAGCCCTCTTCAGGGGGCCAGCTCTGGAAACACCATATATTTT
-,-,TRBJ1-1,TRBV5-1,14,CASSLVGRLSEAFF,TGCGCCAGCAGCTTGGTGGGCCGTTTATCTGAAGCTTTCTTT
once,TRBD1,TRBJ2-1,TRBV28,15,CASSSPGTGTDEQFF,TGTGCCAGCAGTTCCCCCGGGACAGGGACGGATGAGCAGTTCTTC
-,-,TRBJ2-7,TRBV7-2,15,CASSPRLSHFEEQYF,TGTGCCAGCAGCCCCCGTTTGAGCCATTTTGAAGAGCAGTACTTC
once,TRBD1,TRBJ2-7,TRBV29-1,19,CSVESRDRGLLAGTYEQYF,TGCAGCGTTGAAAGCCGGGACAGGGGGTTGCTAGCGGGGACCTACGAGCAGTACTTC
-,TRBD1,TRBJ2-3,TRBV19,13,CASATGWTDTQYF,TGTGCCAGTGCGACAGGGTGGACAGATACGCAGTATTTT
once,TRBD2,TRBJ2-5,TRBV2,15,CASGTSGGLQETQYF,TGTGCCAGCGGGACTAGCGGGGGCCTACAAGAGACCCAGTACTTC
-,-,TRBJ2-5,TRBV18,12,CASSPRLETQYF,TGTGCCAGCTCACCCCGGTTGGAGACCCAGTACTTC
-,-,TRBJ2-5,TRBV28,13,CASMTRYQETQYF,TGTGCCAGCATGACCAGGTACCAAGAGACCCAGTACTTC
-,-,TRBJ2-2,TRBV4-1,17,CASSQRSEAQNTGELFF,TGCGCCAGCAGCCAAAGATCAGAGGCGCAGAACACCGGGGAGCTGTTTTTT
-,-,TRBJ1-5,TRBV6-6,14,CASSLRNEDQPQHF,TGTGCCAGCAGCCTCAGAAACGAAGATCAGCCCCAGCATTTT
-,-,TRBJ2-2,TRBV7-8,15,CASSTGTTYTGELFF,TGTGCCAGCAGCACCGGGACAACCTACACCGGGGAGCTGTTTTTT
few,-,TRBJ1-1,TRBV19,11,CASSLGAEAFF,TGTGCCAGTTCTCTGGGAGCCGAAGCTTTCTTT
-,TRBD2,TRBJ2-7,TRBV2,15,CASRWTSGTPYEQYF,TGTGCCAGCAGGTGGACTAGCGGGACTCCCTACGAGCAGTACTTC
few,TRBD1,TRBJ1-1,TRBV5-6,15,CASSLDTGVYTEAFF,TGTGCCAGCAGCTTGGATACAGGGGTTTACACTGAAGCTTTCTTT
-,-,TRBJ1-1,TRBV6-5,16,CASSSPGRASGTEAFF,TGTGCCAGCAGTTCCCCGGGCAGGGCGTCGGGCACTGAAGCTTTCTTT
few,TRBD1,TRBJ2-7,TRBV11-2,13,CASSRDRGREQYF,TGTGCCAGCAGCCGGGACAGGGGGCGCGAGCAGTACTTC
-,-,TRBJ2-1,TRBV6-1,15,CASRDWRSGNNEQFF,TGTGCCAGCCGCGATTGGAGGTCCGGAAACAATGAGCAGTTCTTC
-,-,TRBJ2-5,TRBV2,13,CASTRDNQETQYF,TGTGCCAGCACCCGGGACAACCAAGAGACCCAGTACTTC
-,-,TRBJ2-7,TRBV11-2,13,CASSLVGGYEQYF,TGTGCCAGCAGCTTAGTCGGGGGTTACGAGCAGTACTTC
-,TRBD1,TRBJ1-6,TRBV28,16,CASLGQGRPYNSPLHF,TGTGCCAGCCTCGGACAGGGGAGACCCTATAATTCACCCCTCCACTTT
-,-,TRBJ2-7,TRBV5-1,14,CASSLAVEAYEQYF,TGCGCCAGCAGCTTGGCTGTTGAGGCCTACGAGCAGTACTTC
-,TRBD2,TRBJ2-7,TRBV2,15,CASSTTSGRAYEQYF,TGTGCCAGCAGCACGACTAGCGGGAGGGCCTACGAGCAGTACTTC
-,-,TRBJ2-2,TRBV6-6,11,CASRVAGELFF,TGTGCCAGCAGGGTAGCCGGGGAGCTGTTTTTT
-,TRBD2,TRBJ2-7,TRBV9,15,CASSVGLAGGFEQYF,TGTGCCAGCAGCGTAGGCCTAGCGGGAGGTTTCGAGCAGTACTTC
-,-,TRBJ2-7,TRBV11-2,16,CASSRIPSGAPYEQYF,TGTGCCAGCAGCCGTATCCCGTCGGGAGCCCCCTACGAGCAGTACTTC
-,-,TRBJ1-3,TRBV2,16,CASSRGARVAGNTIYF,TGTGCCAGCAGCCGGGGGGCCAGGGTGGCCGGGAACACCATATATTTT
-,TRBD2,TRBJ2-3,TRBV5-4,15,CASSPGGRGTDTQYF,TGTGCCAGCAGCCCGGGCGGGAGAGGCACAGATACGCAGTATTTT
-,-,TRBJ2-3,TRBV7-8,16,CASSLAAGLKADTQYF,TGTGCCAGCAGCTTAGCCGCAGGACTCAAGGCAGATACGCAGTATTTT
-,-,TRBJ1-2,TRBV2,13,CASSEGGGKGYTF,TGTGCCAGCAGTGAAGGGGGCGGTAAGGGCTACACCTTC
-,TRBD1,TRBJ2-7,TRBV9,14,CASSPTTGSYEQYF,TGTGCCAGCAGCCCTACGACAGGGTCCTACGAGCAGTACTTC
-,-,TRBJ2-2,TRBV11-3,13,CASSFGVTGELFF,TGTGCCAGCAGCTTCGGGGTCACCGGGGAGCTGTTTTTT